Below are 25 T cell receptor beta chains sequenced from a single sample in a study of blood T cell repertoires in COVID-19. Profiled with immunoSEQ multiplex PCR; TCRdb holds only in-frame clones, not every one. The data contain about 230,000 clones, approximately 87% of them seen just once; the ten biggest clones take up 2% to 3%. The sequenced sample consisted of peripheral blood. The receptors stem from a woman aged 70-85 years with active or convalescent COVID-19.

The genes are TRBV19 and TRBJ1-5; D is uncertain. CDR1 and CDR2 from the germline V gene are LNHDA and SQIVND (reference sequence). V dropped 5 bases and J dropped 4 bases, with 12 bases sitting between them. CDR3 size: 14 residues. The CDR3 region has the DNA TGTGCCAGTAGTTGGGCAACCCGAAATCAGCCCCAGCATTTT. It specifies CASSWATRNQPQHF.

This clone was observed once. This rearrangement joins TRBV28 to TRBJ2-4, with D perhaps matching TRBD2 (6 bases). Trimming removed 2 bases from V and 9 bases from J, with 14 bases in between. Per the germline V gene, CDR1 is MDHEN and CDR2 is SYDVKM. The CDR3 totals 14 residues. CDR3 amino acids: CASSLGTPGGIQYF. The CDR3 coding sequence is TGTGCCAGCAGTTTAGGGACCCCCGGGGGCATTCAGTACTTC.

J is TRBJ2-1 and V is TRBV5-1; D gene uncertain. The germline V and J ends were trimmed by 2 bases and 7 bases, with 4 bases remaining between them. The germline V gene has CDR1 SGHRS and CDR2 YFSETQ. The CDR3 has 11 residues. The DNA of the CDR3 is TGCGCCAGCAGCTTCTATAATGAGCAGTTCTTC. Protein: CASSFYNEQFF.

The V and J genes are TRBV29-1 and TRBJ2-5, with 11 bases fitting TRBD2. J gave up 5 bases and V 8 bases, and 4 bases lay outside the gene matches. The CDR3 is 12 amino acids. Germline lookup yields CDR1 SQVTM and CDR2 ANQGSEA. CDR3 amino acids: CSPGLAGETQYF. CDR3 sequence (DNA): TGCAGCCCTGGACTAGCGGGCGAGACCCAGTACTTC.

This clone was found once. The chain links TRBV18 to TRBJ2-1; 14 bases agree with TRBD2. The CDR3 contains 19 residues. In germline, CDR1 is KGHSH, CDR2 LQKENI. V shed 3 bases and J 6 bases; nucleotides not matched to a gene: 13. CDR3 loop: CASSPRTSGRHGGTNEQFF. The CDR3 nucleotides are TGTGCCAGCTCACCGAGGACTAGCGGGAGGCATGGAGGCACCAATGAGCAGTTCTTC.

This clone showed up just once. The chain links TRBV5-1 to TRBJ2-4; possible D gene TRBD1, 6 bases. Trimming took off 4 bases at V and 2 bases at J, with 13 bases between the two ends. CDR1 is SGHRS and CDR2 is YFSETQ in the germline V gene. The CDR3 sequence is 15 residues long. The DNA of the CDR3 is TGCGCCAGCAGCCTGGCAGGGGAATCCAAAAACATTCAGTACTTC. Translating it yields CASSLAGESKNIQYF.

This chain joins TRBV13 and TRBJ2-7, with D unclear. Trimming removed 0 bases from V and 0 bases from J, with 9 bases in between. The CDR3 length is 15 residues. From germline, CDR1 is PRHDT and CDR2 FYEKMQ (reference sequence). The CDR3 sequence: CASSLGLLSSYEQYF. The CDR3 DNA sequence: TGTGCCAGCAGCTTAGGGCTGCTAAGCTCCTACGAGCAGTACTTC. Full variable domain (remainder filled in from reference TRBV13 and TRBJ2-7): AAGVIQSPRHLIKEKRETATLKCYPIPRHDTVYWYQQGPGQDPQFLISFYEKMQSDKGSIPDRFSAQQFSDYHSELNMSSLELGDSALYFCASSLGLLSSYEQYFGPGTRLTVT.

V gene TRBV9 combines with J gene TRBJ1-1, with a weak D call TRBD1 (5 bases). The germline V gene has CDR1 SGDLS and CDR2 YYNGEE. Trimming removed 2 bases at V and 1 base at J, with 9 bases between. The length of the CDR3 is 14 residues. In DNA form, the CDR3 reads TGTGCCAGCAGCGTCCAGGGTTCGAACACTGAAGCTTTCTTT. Translation: CASSVQGSNTEAFF.

The J gene is TRBJ1-2, the V gene TRBV5-5, with no clear D. Trimming stripped 0 bases from V and 4 bases from J, with 7 bases between. CDR3 length: 13 amino acids. Germline loops: CDR1 SGHKS, CDR2 YYEKEE (reference sequence). CDR3 in DNA: TGTGCCAGCAGCTTGGCTGACTCCTATGGCTACACCTTC. The encoded protein is CASSLADSYGYTF.

This clone turned up a few times. The chain is built from TRBV5-6 and TRBJ2-7, with a possible D match to TRBD1 (6 bases). Germline CDR1 reads SGHDT; CDR2 reads YYEEEE. The CDR3 has 14 amino acids. Trimming cost V 4 bases and J 3 bases, with 14 bases left between them. This CDR3 is CASSPWTAFYEQYF. DNA of the CDR3: TGTGCCAGCAGCCCCTGGACAGCGTTCTACGAGCAGTACTTC.

Concerning this clone: At one boundary the junction diverges from the germline segment, which might be a read error. The rearrangement joins TRBV19 to TRBJ1-1; no clear D. Germline loops: CDR1 LNHDA, CDR2 SQIVND (reference sequence). CDR3 length: 13 amino acids. The DNA for the CDR3 is TGTGCCAGTAGTTTTCAGATGAAGACTGAAGCTTTCTTT. Translating gives CASSFQMKTEAFF. The whole variable domain, filled in from reference TRBV19 and TRBJ1-1, reads DGGITQSPKYLFRKEGQNVTLSCEQNLNHDAMYWYRQDPGQGLRLIYYSQIVNDFQKGDIAEGYSVSREKKESFPLTVTSAQKNPTAFYLCASSFQMKTEAFFGQGTRLTVV.

The chain uses TRBV5-1 and TRBJ2-1; 13 nucleotides line up with TRBD2. The J segment lost 4 bases and the V segment lost 4 bases, leaving 8 bases of the junction unmatched. Germline CDR1 is SGHRS and CDR2 is YFSETQ. The CDR3 covers 17 residues. The CDR3 coding sequence is TGCGCCAGCAGCAACCGACTAGCGGGAGGCCTATACAATGAGCAGTTCTTC. Its translation is CASSNRLAGGLYNEQFF.

The V gene is TRBV10-1, the J gene TRBJ1-6, with TRBD1 matching over 11 bases. The V gene end was trimmed by 7 bases and the J gene end by 7 bases; junction bases not matched to a gene: 15. The CDR3 is 18 residues long. Germline CDR1 WNHNN, CDR2 SYGVQD (reference sequence). CDR3 in DNA: TGCGCCAGCACCCTGGGACAGGGGGAAAATTCGGGGAATTCACCCCTCCACTTT. It codes for CASTLGQGENSGNSPLHF.

The rearrangement uses TRBV3-1 (or the pseudogene TRBV3-2) and TRBJ2-5, with 7 bases identical to TRBD2. Germline-derived CDR1 and CDR2 are LGHDT and YNNKEL (reference sequence). V lost 1 base to trimming and J lost 7 bases; unmatched junction nucleotides: 24. The CDR3 sequence is 20 residues long. The CDR3 here is CASSQGSGFRAGKFRWTQYF. The CDR3 DNA is TGTGCCAGCAGCCAAGGTTCGGGTTTCCGAGCGGGAAAGTTCCGGTGGACCCAGTACTTC.

The chain is built from TRBV6-5 and TRBJ2-7; D might be TRBD1 (5 bases). V lost 6 bases and J lost 3, with 18 bases in between. The CDR3 sequence is 15 residues long. CDR1 and CDR2 from the germline V gene are MNHEY and SVGAGI. CDR3 residues: CASSYLAREDYEQYF. The CDR3 DNA sequence: TGTGCCAGCAGCTACCTCGCCAGGGAAGACTACGAGCAGTACTTC.

The rearrangement links TRBV19 to TRBJ2-1, with 7 bases aligning to TRBD2. After removal of 2 bases from V and 4 bases from J, the junction contained 14 bases not matched to a gene. The CDR3 has 18 amino acids. Germline lookup yields CDR1 LNHDA and CDR2 SQIVND (reference sequence). The CDR3 coding sequence is TGTGCCAGTAGTATAAATCCCCCCTCTAGCGGCTTTTACAATGAGCAGTTCTTC. Translating it yields CASSINPPSSGFYNEQFF.

The table lists this clone with many counts. The chain recombines TRBV5-4 with TRBJ2-5, with D perhaps TRBD2 (6 bases). The CDR3 is made up of 15 amino acids. Germline CDR1 is SGHNT and CDR2 is YYREEE (reference sequence). V lost 2 bases and J lost 2, with 13 bases in between. The CDR3 loop is CASSFSPDYQETQYF. The CDR3 DNA follows: TGTGCCAGCAGCTTTTCCCCGGACTATCAAGAGACCCAGTACTTC.

V and J are TRBV7-2 and TRBJ2-2; perhaps TRBD2 as D (6 bases). This CDR3 contains 15 residues. CDR1 SGHTA and CDR2 FQGNSA come from the germline V gene. V lost 2 bases and J lost 4, with 11 bases in between. CDR3 DNA: TGTGCCAGCAGCTTATGGTCCGGGGGCACCGGGGAGCTGTTTTTT. It encodes CASSLWSGGTGELFF.

V usage is TRBV7-9 and J usage is TRBJ2-2, with 14 bases that match TRBD2. With 7 bases clipped from V and 7 bases from J, the junction kept 8 bases outside the gene matches. The length of the CDR3 is 16 residues. Germline V CDR1 and CDR2: SEHNR, FQNEAQ (reference sequence). The CDR3 region is CASTHGTSGSLGELFF. The DNA of the CDR3 is TGTGCCAGCACCCACGGGACTAGCGGGAGTCTCGGGGAGCTGTTTTTT.

The rearrangement links TRBV2 to TRBJ1-4; 11 bases align to TRBD1. CDR3 length: 16 amino acids. Germline V gene data show CDR1 as SNHLY and CDR2 as FYNNEI. V dropped 6 bases and J dropped 8; count of bases not matched to a gene: 11. The CDR3 DNA follows: TGTGCCAGCAGGACCGGACAGGGGGCGCGTCGGGAAAAACTGTTTTTT. The encoded protein is CASRTGQGARREKLFF.

V is TRBV21-1 and J is TRBJ2-3; the D call in the table, TRBD2, was not verified against the DNA. TRBV21-1 counts as a pseudogene. The CDR3 is 20 residues long. CDR3 sequence reads: CASSRNLLWTSGKSTDTQYF. The DNA of the CDR3 is TGTGCCAGCAGCAGGAATTTACTTTGGACTAGCGGGAAGAGCACAGATACGCAGTATTTT.

The chain employs TRBV6-6 and TRBJ2-5; D is perhaps TRBD1 (6 bases). The CDR3 extends over 13 amino acids. Germline CDR1 reads MNHNY; CDR2 reads SVGAGI (reference sequence). V lost 6 bases, J lost 4 bases, and 12 bases lay in between. In nucleotides, the CDR3 is TGTGCCAGCAGCGCCGGACAGCGAGAGACCCAGTACTTC. Amino acids: CASSAGQRETQYF.

This chain connects TRBV29-1 to TRBJ2-3, with 11 positions matching TRBD1. The CDR3 consists of 11 residues. With 2 bases clipped from V and 14 bases from J, the junction kept 3 bases outside the gene matches. Germline values: CDR1 SQVTM, CDR2 ANQGSEA. The CDR3 DNA sequence: TGCAGCGTTGAAAGGACAGGGGGCATGTATTTT. Protein product: CSVERTGGMYF.

The chain has TRBV3-1 (or the pseudogene TRBV3-2) and TRBJ2-7, with TRBD1 identical over 8 bases. V lost 4 bases, J lost 2 bases, and 13 bases stayed unmatched. CDR3 length equals 17 residues. Germline V gene lookup returns CDR1 LGHDT and CDR2 YNNKEL (reference sequence). This CDR3 is CASSPERPGGRTYEQYF. For the CDR3, the DNA is TGTGCCAGCAGCCCTGAGAGGCCAGGGGGCAGGACCTACGAGCAGTACTTC.

This chain uses TRBV10-3 with TRBJ2-7, with a tentative D call TRBD1 (6 bases). The CDR3 is 14 amino acids. The germline V gene has CDR1 ENHRY and CDR2 SYGVKD. Trimming removed 0 bases at V and 4 bases at J, with 10 bases between. CDR3 sequence (DNA): TGTGCCATCAGTGAGTCGGACAGAGGGTACGAGCAGTACTTC. Amino acid sequence: CAISESDRGYEQYF.